The 8 T cell receptor beta chains in this list originate from one sample, sequenced in a study of T cell responses to AZD1222 COVID-19 vaccine. Assay used: immunoSEQ multiplex PCR; TCRdb lists only in-frame clones, some missing. The sample includes 100,000 to 140,000 clones, about 85% of them seen just once. Specimen: peripheral blood, collected 28 days after the second AZD1222 dose. The receptors were sampled from an adult who received the AZD1222 COVID-19 vaccine.

This chain uses TRBV6-6 with TRBJ1-2; D unclear. Looked up from germline, CDR1 is MNHNY and CDR2 is SVGAGI (reference sequence). Trimming stripped 7 bases from V and 3 bases from J, with 12 bases between. The CDR3 consists of 13 residues. The CDR3 DNA sequence: TGTGCCAGCACCTTCGGACCCGACTATGGCTACACCTTC. This sequence encodes CASTFGPDYGYTF.

The chain has TRBV6-2 or TRBV6-3 and TRBJ1-4; 9 bases are a match to TRBD1. Germline CDR1 is MNHEY and CDR2 is SVGEGT. This CDR3 comprises 17 residues. V shed 5 bases, J shed 5 bases, and the junction held 12 bases outside the gene matches. CDR3 nucleotides: TGTGCCAGCAGTGACCCATACGGGACAGGGAGGAATGAAAAACTGTTTTTT. Translated, it gives CASSDPYGTGRNEKLFF.

In its sample, this clone was seen once. The gene calls are TRBV5-4 and TRBJ1-6; D remains unclear. The CDR3 spans 13 residues. The germline V and J ends were trimmed by 5 bases and 8 bases, with 11 bases remaining between them. Looked up from germline, CDR1 is SGHNT and CDR2 is YYREEE (reference sequence). CDR3 bases: TGTGCCAGCAGGGACGGAGTAGATTCACCCCTCCACTTT. Amino acid sequence: CASRDGVDSPLHF.

The chain uses TRBV7-9 and TRBJ1-6, with 9 bases fitting TRBD1. The CDR3 has 15 amino acids. J lost 8 bases, V lost 2 bases, and 4 bases had no gene match. Germline V lookup: CDR1 SEHNR, CDR2 FQNEAQ (reference sequence). CDR3 loop: CASSLPGTGYSPLHF. CDR3 DNA sequence: TGTGCCAGCAGCTTACCCGGGACAGGGTATTCACCCCTCCACTTT.

This clone showed up just a few times. The CDR3 region is CASSPRTSGGADTQYF. The CDR3 nucleotides are TGTGCCAGCAGCCCAAGGACTAGCGGGGGGGCAGATACGCAGTATTTT. The chain combines TRBV7-3 with TRBJ2-3, with 15 nucleotides matching TRBD2. V dropped 5 bases and J dropped 4; count of bases not matched to a gene: 4. This CDR3 region has 16 residues. In germline, CDR1 is SGHTA, CDR2 FQGTGA.

The V gene is TRBV5-1, the J gene TRBJ1-2; the D gene is possibly TRBD1 (6 bases). The CDR3 spans 14 residues. V lost 4 bases to trimming and J lost 4 bases, with 14 bases between them. CDR1 is SGHRS, CDR2 YFSETQ, per germline. The CDR3 protein is CASSTGQLRYGYTF. In DNA form, the CDR3 reads TGCGCCAGCAGCACCGGACAGCTACGCTATGGCTACACCTTC.

The V call is TRBV6-5, the J call TRBJ1-1; possible D gene TRBD1, 5 bases. This CDR3 spans 15 amino acids. Trimming took off 10 bases at V and 5 bases at J, with 23 bases between the two ends. CDR1 and CDR2 from the germline V gene are MNHEY and SVGAGI. The CDR3 nucleotides read TGTGCCATCGGGGGTGGTGCGCTGGGAGGGACTGAAGCTTTCTTT. Its translation is CAIGGGALGGTEAFF.

V gene TRBV27 combines with J gene TRBJ2-7, with a possible D match to TRBD2 (6 bases). CDR1 MNHEY and CDR2 SMNVEV come from the germline V gene (reference sequence). V lost 0 bases and J lost 5, with 14 bases in between. This CDR3 has 15 amino acids. DNA of the CDR3: TGTGCCAGCAGTTTATCGGGGGGAGATAGCCACGAGCAGTACTTC. It yields the protein CASSLSGGDSHEQYF.